Following are 14 T cell receptor beta chains from one sample sequenced in a study of CD8 T cell repertoires and HIV-1 epitope variants. These receptors lack a known antigen. The repertoire was sequenced with immunoSEQ multiplex PCR; TCRdb's copy has only in-frame clones and lacks some. This table has approximately 5,700 clones, about three fifths appearing once. The sequencing input was cultured CD8+ T cells derived from PBMCs. The receptors derive from a male donor with HIV.

The V gene is TRBV19, the J gene TRBJ2-7; tentatively, D is TRBD2 (6 bases). The CDR3 is made up of 15 amino acids. Germline CDR1 LNHDA, CDR2 SQIVND (reference sequence). The germline V and J ends were trimmed by 1 base and 5 bases, with 15 bases remaining between them. This CDR3 reads CASSIVGGTVDEQYF. Written as DNA, the CDR3 is TGTGCCAGTAGTATAGTTGGCGGGACGGTAGACGAGCAGTACTTC.

V usage is TRBV7-8 and J usage is TRBJ2-1; TRBD2 matches at 9 bases. The CDR3 covers 16 residues. Germline V gene data show CDR1 as SGHVS and CDR2 as FQNEAQ. Unmatched junction bases numbered 5, after V lost 2 bases and J lost 3 bases. The CDR3 DNA follows: TGTGCCAGCAGCTTAAGGTCTAGCGGGAACTACAATGAGCAGTTCTTC. Residues: CASSLRSSGNYNEQFF.

The CDR3 loop reads CASRTVTAYEQYF. Written as DNA, the CDR3 is TGTGCCAGCAGGACAGTAACTGCCTACGAGCAGTACTTC. The chain employs TRBV28 and TRBJ2-7; tentative D call: TRBD1 (5 bases). This CDR3 comprises 13 residues. The germline V gene encodes CDR1 MDHEN and CDR2 SYDVKM. V was trimmed by 6 bases and J by 2 bases, leaving 11 bases between them.

This clone appeared once. The chain employs TRBV7-2 and TRBJ1-1; the D gene is possibly TRBD1 (6 bases). Germline-derived CDR1 and CDR2 are SGHTA and FQGNSA. The CDR3 is 15 amino acids. V was shortened by 8 bases and J by 0 bases, with 16 bases between the two germline ends. CDR3 nucleotides: TGTGCCAGCGAGGGGGGGACACTAATGAACACTGAAGCTTTCTTT. It specifies CASEGGTLMNTEAFF.

The V call is TRBV27, the J call TRBJ2-1, with D tentatively TRBD1 (6 bases). The CDR3 runs to 15 residues. The V gene lost 3 bases and the J gene lost 2 bases, with 11 bases spanning the gap. The germline CDR1 and CDR2 sequences are MNHEY and SMNVEV (reference sequence). This chain's CDR3 is CASSLIRTAYNEQFF. The CDR3 DNA is TGTGCCAGCAGTTTGATAAGGACAGCCTACAATGAGCAGTTCTTC.

The V gene is TRBV21-1, the J gene TRBJ1-3; the table names TRBD1, a call not compared with the DNA. TRBV21-1 corresponds to a pseudogene. The CDR3 has 16 residues. Here the CDR3 DNA reads TGTGCCAGCAGCTTCCACCCCTCCAGCTCTGGAAACACCATATATTTT. Translating it yields CASSFHPSSSGNTIYF.

The V call is TRBV6-5, the J call TRBJ1-4, with unresolved D. CDR1 is MNHEY and CDR2 is SVGAGI in the germline V gene. CDR3 length: 14 amino acids. V lost 5 bases, J lost 0 bases, and 7 bases lay in between. The CDR3 sequence is CASSPAATNEKLFF. The CDR3 DNA reads TGTGCCAGCAGTCCAGCAGCAACTAATGAAAAACTGTTTTTT.

This clone was counted between two and nine times. The rearrangement links TRBV19 to TRBJ2-7, with TRBD2 identical over 10 bases. V shed 3 bases, J shed 4 bases, and the junction held 9 bases outside the gene matches. The V gene's germline CDR1 is LNHDA and CDR2 SQIVND (reference sequence). The CDR3 has 16 residues. CDR3: CASSIDLTSGVYEQYF. The CDR3 DNA reads TGTGCCAGTAGTATCGACTTAACTAGCGGGGTATACGAGCAGTACTTC.

The rearrangement links TRBV28 to TRBJ2-7; unclear D gene. Trimming took off 2 bases at V and 5 bases at J, with 7 bases between the two ends. CDR3 length: 12 amino acids. From germline, CDR1 is MDHEN and CDR2 SYDVKM. The CDR3 DNA reads TGTGCCAGCAGTTTAGACGGTAACGAGCAGTACTTC. It is translated as CASSLDGNEQYF. Using reference TRBV28 and TRBJ2-7 for the parts outside the CDR3, the full variable domain is DVKVTQSSRYLVKRTGEKVFLECVQDMDHENMFWYRQDPGLGLRLIYFSYDVKMKEKGDIPEGYSVSREKKERFSLILESASTNQTSMYLCASSLDGNEQYFGPGTRLTVT.

V and J are TRBV28 and TRBJ2-3; D gene unclear. V was cut by 3 bases and J by 7 bases, with 2 bases left in between. Looked up from germline, CDR1 is MDHEN and CDR2 is SYDVKM. This CDR3 is 10 amino acids long. CDR3 protein: CASSFNTQYF. DNA of the CDR3: TGTGCCAGCAGTTTCAATACGCAGTATTTT.

This rearrangement joins TRBV5-6 to TRBJ2-3; 11 bases map to TRBD2. The germline V gene has CDR1 SGHDT and CDR2 YYEEEE. The V and J ends lost 0 bases and 3 bases, in that order; junction bases with no gene match: 3. This CDR3 is built from 16 residues. This chain's CDR3 is CASSLAGTSGTDTQYF. The CDR3 DNA follows: TGTGCCAGCAGCTTGGCGGGGACTAGCGGAACAGATACGCAGTATTTT. The whole variable domain, filled in from reference TRBV5-6 and TRBJ2-3, reads DAGVTQSPTHLIKTRGQQVTLRCSPKSGHDTVSWYQQALGQGPQFIFQYYEEEERQRGNFPDRFSGHQFPNYSSELNVNALLLGDSALYLCASSLAGTSGTDTQYFGPGTRLTVL.

The genes are TRBV19 and TRBJ1-1; 8 bases line up with TRBD1. The CDR3 is 13 residues long. Trimming cost V 6 bases and J 5 bases; bases outside gene matches: 5. Germline V gene data show CDR1 as LNHDA and CDR2 as SQIVND (reference sequence). The CDR3 DNA is TGTGCCAGTAGAGTCAGGGGGCTTACTGAAGCTTTCTTT. It is translated as CASRVRGLTEAFF.

The rearrangement links TRBV4-3 to TRBJ2-1; D not resolved. Trimming left V 4 bases short and J 5 bases short, with 21 bases between. The V gene's germline CDR1 is LGHNA and CDR2 YSLEER. This CDR3 region has 17 residues. For the CDR3, the DNA is TGCGCCAGCAGCCCCTCCTCCCGTTCTACCCAAAACAATGAGCAGTTCTTC. Protein sequence: CASSPSSRSTQNNEQFF.

The chain employs TRBV13 and TRBJ2-7; a weak D match, TRBD2 (6 bases). This CDR3 region has 15 residues. V was trimmed by 3 bases and J by 3 bases, leaving 15 bases between them. Germline V lookup: CDR1 PRHDT, CDR2 FYEKMQ (reference sequence). The CDR3 DNA reads as TGTGCCAGCAGCTTTTCGGGAGAGGGCTTCTACGAGCAGTACTTC. Translation gives CASSFSGEGFYEQYF. Full variable domain (missing parts from reference TRBV13 and TRBJ2-7): AAGVIQSPRHLIKEKRETATLKCYPIPRHDTVYWYQQGPGQDPQFLISFYEKMQSDKGSIPDRFSAQQFSDYHSELNMSSLELGDSALYFCASSFSGEGFYEQYFGPGTRLTVT.